This record concerns one TCR beta chain sequence. These data originate in a study of blood T cells in healthy people across ages. A second PCR, run for about 6 to 11 cycles, used a sample-barcoded 5' primer plus a J-beta primer mix. TCRdb recomputed calls from the 5' RACE reads with MiXCR, one row per CDR3 protein. Of approximately 400,000 distinct CDR3 sequences listed, approximately 52% are singletons. The clonotype originates from a man between 60 and 70 years old in good health. The sequenced sample was blood.

CDR3 amino acids: CASTTLGLTSGSSYNEQFF. CDR3 DNA sequence: TGTGCCAGCACCACTTTAGGCCTGACTAGCGGGAGTTCCTACAATGAGCAGTTCTTC. The chain employs TRBV13 and TRBJ2-1, with 12 positions matching TRBD2. V dropped 7 bases and J dropped 1; count of bases not matched to a gene: 14. The germline CDR1 and CDR2 sequences are PRHDT and FYEKMQ (reference sequence). CDR3 length: 19 residues.